The subject of this entry is one TCR beta chain. Antigen: not known. TCRdb's copy holds only in-frame clones and misses some; the assay was immunoSEQ multiplex PCR. The data hold fewer than 400,000 clones, with more than 85% observed a single time. This sample was taken from a study of Ad26.COV2.S vaccination and SARS-CoV-2 variants. Study summary: By the intramuscular route, Ad26.COV2.S was given once, or twice 56 days apart.

Study-wide findings and caveats: Total T cell responses were possibly underestimated by TCR breadth and depth analyses. Reported findings describe substantial breadth in spike-specific CD8+ and CD4+ T cell responses following vaccination.

Treatment reported: approximately 18 received Ad26.COV2.S at low or high dose, single or two shots; about 5 received placebo; per-sample allocation not given. Sampling occurred on day 63 after the first vaccine or placebo injection. The vaccine antigen was prefusion-stabilized Wuhan SARS-CoV-2 spike. The sample here was peripheral blood, taken in a trial of Ad26.COV2.S vaccine versus placebo. The TCR originated in a person between 18 and 65 years old who received the Ad26.COV2.S COVID-19 vaccine or a placebo.

The chain's CDR3 is CASSLQLAGAQGSHNEQFF. As DNA, the CDR3 is TGTGCCAGCAGCCTCCAACTAGCGGGGGCCCAAGGGTCACACAATGAGCAGTTCTTC. This chain joins TRBV5-4 and TRBJ2-1; 11 bases match TRBD2. This CDR3 is built from 19 residues. Germline loops: CDR1 SGHNT, CDR2 YYREEE (reference sequence). Trimming at V came to 4 bases and at J to 5 bases, leaving 17 bases not matched to a gene.